These T cell receptor beta chains were read from a single sample in a study of OX40 agonist ivuxolimab in advanced cancers. Method: immunoSEQ multiplex PCR; TCRdb's copy keeps in-frame clones and lacks some. The profile shows 50,000 to 75,000 clones, about 90% of them singletons. Sequenced here: CD4+ or CD8+ T cells sorted from blood, sampled in a trial of the OX40 agonist ivuxolimab. The origin of the receptors is an adult with an advanced solid tumor such as melanoma, head and neck, liver or kidney cancer. Each CDR3 is given with its conserved first and last residue.

j_gene: TRBJ1-5
v_gene: TRBV25-1
CDR3aa: CASSGQGTYQPQHF

j_gene: TRBJ2-4
v_gene: TRBV7-2
CDR3aa: CASRERGMPKNIQYF

j_gene: TRBJ2-1
v_gene: TRBV9
CDR3aa: CASSVRDNEQFF

j_gene: TRBJ2-7
v_gene: TRBV4-1
CDR3aa: CASSQVRYEGDQQYF

j_gene: TRBJ2-1
v_gene: TRBV5-4
CDR3aa: CASSPGLAGGFSSYNEQFF

j_gene: TRBJ1-1
v_gene: TRBV6-6
CDR3aa: CASRLGGGNTEAFF

j_gene: TRBJ1-1
v_gene: TRBV19
CDR3aa: CASILLGGPNTEAFF

j_gene: TRBJ1-5
v_gene: TRBV6-6
CDR3aa: CASSYSSIGQQPQHF

j_gene: TRBJ2-2
v_gene: TRBV27
CDR3aa: CASRSGGHTGELFF

j_gene: TRBJ2-7
v_gene: TRBV9
CDR3aa: CASSVGTSGSYEQYF

j_gene: TRBJ2-7
v_gene: TRBV18
CDR3aa: CASSPPGGGTYEQYF

j_gene: TRBJ2-1
v_gene: TRBV21-1
CDR3aa: CASSKRNPPYYNEQFF

j_gene: TRBJ2-7
v_gene: TRBV27
CDR3aa: CASSRTEIYEQYF

j_gene: TRBJ1-6
v_gene: TRBV15
CDR3aa: CAASRDRVYNSPLHF

j_gene: TRBJ1-6
v_gene: TRBV6-5
CDR3aa: CASSYSTQVPLHF

j_gene: TRBJ1-3
v_gene: TRBV30
CDR3aa: CAWRWDRGPGNTIYF

j_gene: TRBJ1-3
v_gene: TRBV27
CDR3aa: CASKEQGSGNTIYF

j_gene: TRBJ1-4
v_gene: TRBV7-9
CDR3aa: CASSRTGGSANEKLFF

j_gene: TRBJ1-4
v_gene: TRBV5-1
CDR3aa: CASSLGEATNEKLFF

j_gene: TRBJ2-7
v_gene: TRBV27
CDR3aa: CASSREVRTGGNRRYF

j_gene: TRBJ1-4
v_gene: TRBV30
CDR3aa: CAWSPGGGNEKLFF

j_gene: TRBJ1-2
v_gene: TRBV2
CDR3aa: CASSEGRNNYGYTF

j_gene: TRBJ2-2
v_gene: TRBV10-1
CDR3aa: CASRSSGELFF